This T cell receptor (beta chain) was recorded in a study of T cells in Graves' hyperthyroidism and ophthalmopathy. Study information: Staff took peripheral blood when the initial diagnosis was made, before any treatment began. Study-level points and caveats: Among thyroid clonotypes expanded above 0.001, most also appeared in blood. Ophthalmopathy and stable hyperthyroidism were separated by a 13 V-J model.

This CDR3 is 15 amino acids long. The V gene end was trimmed by 5 bases and the J gene end by 3 bases; junction bases not matched to a gene: 9. The germline V gene encodes CDR1 MRHNA and CDR2 SNTAGT. The authors took PBMCs from roughly 9.7 ml fresh peripheral blood. In the case of this clonotype: Its antigen is currently unknown. This may be a read error: a much more frequent sequence differs by one nucleotide.

There were TCR beta CDR3 regions amplified from RNA transcripts. Carried out on the TCR CDR3, a first-round RT-PCR used the HTBI primer set. One entry per CDR3 protein results from TCRdb running MiXCR on the multiplex PCR reads. The sample holds approximately 400,000 distinct CDR3 sequences, 13% to 15% seen once. The receptor was isolated from a woman in her twenties or thirties with Graves' ophthalmopathy. The sequencing input was blood. This rearrangement joins TRBV6-4 to TRBJ1-1; TRBD1 matches 7 bases. CDR3 loop: CASSYRPTGDTEAFF. The CDR3 coding sequence is TGTGCCAGCAGTTACAGACCCACAGGGGACACTGAAGCTTTCTTT.